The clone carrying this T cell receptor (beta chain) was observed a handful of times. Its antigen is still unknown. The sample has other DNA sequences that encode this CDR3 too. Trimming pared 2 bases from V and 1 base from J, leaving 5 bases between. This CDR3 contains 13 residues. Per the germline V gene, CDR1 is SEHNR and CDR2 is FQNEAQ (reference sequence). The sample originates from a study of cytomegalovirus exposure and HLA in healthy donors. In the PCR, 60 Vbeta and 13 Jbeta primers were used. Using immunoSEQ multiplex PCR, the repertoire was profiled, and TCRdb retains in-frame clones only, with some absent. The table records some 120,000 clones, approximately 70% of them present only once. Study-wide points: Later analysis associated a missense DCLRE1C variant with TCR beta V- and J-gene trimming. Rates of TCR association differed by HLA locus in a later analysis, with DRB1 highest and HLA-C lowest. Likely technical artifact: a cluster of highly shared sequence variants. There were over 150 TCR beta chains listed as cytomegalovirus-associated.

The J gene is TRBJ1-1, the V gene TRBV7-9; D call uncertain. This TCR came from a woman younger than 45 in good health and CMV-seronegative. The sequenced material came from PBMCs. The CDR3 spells CASSLTGNTEAFF. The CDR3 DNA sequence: TGTGCCAGCAGCTTAACCGGGAACACTGAAGCTTTCTTT. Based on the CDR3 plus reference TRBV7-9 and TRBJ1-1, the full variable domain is DTGVSQNPRHKITKRGQNVTFRCDPISEHNRLYWYRQTLGQGPEFLTYFQNEAQLEKSRLLSDRFSAERPKGSFSTLEIQRTEQGDSAMYLCASSLTGNTEAFFGQGTRLTVV.